These 5 T cell receptor beta chains were sequenced from one sample in a study of T cell responses to AZD1222 COVID-19 vaccine. This table comes from immunoSEQ multiplex PCR, and its TCRdb copy is limited to in-frame clones, with some not included. The table shows approximately 200,000 clones, with around 93% occurring only once. Sequenced here: peripheral blood, sampled 28 days after the second AZD1222 dose. These TCRs come from an adult who received the AZD1222 COVID-19 vaccine.

This clone was seen once. V and J are TRBV10-3 and TRBJ1-2; D ambiguous. The CDR3 length is 12 residues. Trimming left V 3 bases short and J 5 bases short, with 7 bases between. Germline V lookup: CDR1 ENHRY, CDR2 SYGVKD. The CDR3, as DNA: TGTGCCATCAGTGACAGAAAGTATGGCTACACCTTC. The encoded protein is CAISDRKYGYTF.

The rearrangement joins TRBV12-5 to TRBJ1-1, with a weak D call TRBD1 (5 bases). The V end was cut by 6 bases, the J end by 0 bases, with 8 bases between. Germline assignment: CDR1 LGHNT and CDR2 FRNRAP. The CDR3 consists of 13 residues. Here the CDR3 reads CASGWGLNTEAFF. CDR3 DNA sequence: TGTGCTAGTGGCTGGGGGTTGAACACTGAAGCTTTCTTT.

The V and J genes are TRBV5-1 and TRBJ1-5; 7 nucleotides line up with TRBD1. The junction had 6 bases not matched to a gene; V was cut back by 0 bases and J by 6 bases. The CDR3 length is 15 residues. From germline, CDR1 is SGHRS and CDR2 YFSETQ. The CDR3 DNA follows: TGCGCCAGCAGCTTGGGCATACAGGGGCGTCAGCCCCAGCATTTT. It encodes CASSLGIQGRQPQHF. The full variable domain, its missing parts supplied by reference TRBV5-1 and TRBJ1-5, is KAGVTQTPRYLIKTRGQQVTLSCSPISGHRSVSWYQQTPGQGLQFLFEYFSETQRNKGNFPGRFSGRQFSNSRSEMNVSTLELGDSALYLCASSLGIQGRQPQHFGDGTRLSIL.

V is TRBV12-3 or TRBV12-4 and J is TRBJ1-1; 9 nucleotides align to TRBD1. The V and J ends lost 7 bases and 11 bases, in that order; junction bases with no gene match: 11. This CDR3 is built from 13 residues. CDR3 amino acids: CASNGGQGLRAFF. The CDR3 bases are TGTGCCAGCAACGGGGGACAGGGTTTAAGGGCTTTCTTT.

The J gene is TRBJ2-7, the V gene TRBV18, with 8 bases matching TRBD1. J was trimmed by 5 bases and V by 1 base; bases with no gene match: 4. The germline V gene has CDR1 KGHSH and CDR2 LQKENI. The CDR3 is 14 residues long. CDR3 in DNA: TGTGCCAGCTCACCACGGCAGGGGGCCCACGAGCAGTACTTC. It specifies CASSPRQGAHEQYF.